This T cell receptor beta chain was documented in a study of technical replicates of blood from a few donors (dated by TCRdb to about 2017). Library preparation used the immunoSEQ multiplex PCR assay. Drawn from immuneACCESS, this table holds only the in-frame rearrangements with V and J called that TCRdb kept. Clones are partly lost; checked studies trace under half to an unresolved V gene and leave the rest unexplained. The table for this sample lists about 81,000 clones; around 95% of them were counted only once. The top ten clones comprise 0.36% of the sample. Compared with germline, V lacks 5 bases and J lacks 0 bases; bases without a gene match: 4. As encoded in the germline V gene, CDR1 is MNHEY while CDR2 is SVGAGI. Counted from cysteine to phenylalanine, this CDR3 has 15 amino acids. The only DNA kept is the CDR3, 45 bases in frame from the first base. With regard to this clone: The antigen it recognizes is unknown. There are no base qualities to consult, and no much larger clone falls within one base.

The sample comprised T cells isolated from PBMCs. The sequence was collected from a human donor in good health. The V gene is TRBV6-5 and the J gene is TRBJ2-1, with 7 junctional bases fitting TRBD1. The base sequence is TGTGCCAGCAGTCCGGGACAGAGCTCCTACAATGAGCAGTTCTTC. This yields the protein CASSPGQSSYNEQFF.